A selection of T cell receptor beta chains follows, all from one sample in a study of cytomegalovirus exposure and HLA in healthy donors. Using immunoSEQ multiplex PCR, the repertoire was profiled, and TCRdb retains in-frame clones only, with some absent. Among 150,000 to 200,000 clones listed, around 77% were seen once. The specimen was PBMCs. All receptors come from a man aged 55 to 70 in good health and CMV-seronegative. Each CDR3 is given without its conserved first and last residue. The D gene is left open where the match is weak.

v_gene	len	d_gene	CDR3aa
TRBV6-1	13	.	ASSATRTVGTEAF
TRBV9	13	.	ASSVRVSSYNEQF
TRBV5-1	13	.	ASSMTGDPNYGYP
TRBV2	11	.	ASSWLAEETQY
TRBV7-9	11	.	ASSLEGSTEAF
TRBV5-1	10	.	ASSLTAYEQY
TRBV30	12	.	AWSEVRSNYGYT
TRBV27	13	.	ASSLSGQNGQPQH
TRBV27	13	.	ASSSLDMAQYEQY
TRBV10-1	14	.	ASRRRPTGEHYEQY
TRBV5-8	13	.	ASSLSLTAAHGYT
TRBV28	12	.	ASRPFRVTGELF
TRBV2	13	TRBD1	ASSRDRGQGTEAF
TRBV15	15	.	ATSRDRLETLSYEQY
TRBV21-1	17	.	ASTLEPPSGGAFRETQY
TRBV5-1	13	TRBD1	ASSSIQGVADTQY
TRBV7-8	13	.	ASSLARDISYEQY
TRBV5-4	12	TRBD1	ASSYLGQGREAF
TRBV4-1	12	TRBD1	ASSRTQGDNEQF
TRBV2	13	.	ATAVLGGPTYEQY
TRBV27	15	TRBD1	ASSPGQGVATNEKLF
TRBV6-1	15	.	ASSDNGRGSTNTEAF
TRBV9	11	.	ASSAGNAAEAF
TRBV4-2	13	.	ASSQDFRSNYGYT
TRBV4-1	14	.	ASSQDSTYRDSPLH
TRBV5-8	13	.	ASTWRATTTGELF
TRBV19	14	.	ASSLSPSGNGNTIY
TRBV4-1	14	.	ASSHELQGFGNTIY
TRBV5-1	13	TRBD2	ASSLGGLASYEQY
TRBV9	11	TRBD1	ASSEGQGSEAF
TRBV10-3	14	TRBD1	AISVGTGNDNYGYT
TRBV10-3	14	.	AISHKQDSPQETQY
TRBV6-4	14	TRBD1	ASRKGQGRLNEKLF
TRBV9	12	.	ASSLDLEGREQY
TRBV30	12	.	AWRTGTNTGELF
TRBV6-4	12	.	ASSDSPFTGELF
TRBV28	12	TRBD1	ASSLQGAYNEQF
TRBV6-4	14	TRBD2	ASSDRVAGGPDTQY
TRBV25-1	12	.	ASSEEGRNYGYT
TRBV9	13	.	ASSVGGDRGDTQY
TRBV14	17	.	ASSQDGLPWGWWGETQY
TRBV13	15	TRBD2	ASSSGTSGGAGDEQY
TRBV4-1	15	.	ASSPRSGGLNTGELF
TRBV6-6	13	.	ASSRPTGLNTEAF
TRBV27	13	.	ASSFLPLNGEKLF
TRBV5-1	14	.	ASSNRQGPLYNEQF
TRBV19	16	.	ASSIIPWTVYSNQPQH
TRBV30	11	.	AWNNNGPQSAF
TRBV5-4	11	.	ASSSGTDTEAF
TRBV6-1	9	.	ASSAPGEQY
TRBV19	11	TRBD1	ASKGTGLHEQY
TRBV5-1	14	TRBD1	ASSSLPGQGKETQY
TRBV9	13	TRBD2	ASSPRTSGGDEQY
TRBV19	12	.	ASSRGGRTDTQY
TRBV9	13	TRBD1	ASSDGDRGNTEAF
TRBV18	12	.	ASSPPQGGNTIY
TRBV7-9	13	TRBD2	ASSRLAGNTGELF
TRBV15	14	TRBD1	ATSRDPSRGRETQY
TRBV4-2	13	TRBD1	ASSRNTGADTEAF